Presented here are 23 T cell receptor beta chains from one specimen sequenced in a study of cytomegalovirus exposure and HLA in healthy donors (dated by TCRdb to about 2017). Library method: the immunoSEQ multiplex PCR assay. For the multiplex PCR, a mixture combining 60 forward primers for TCR Vbeta segments and 13 reverse primers for TCR Jbeta segments was used. Imported from immuneACCESS, the table was reduced by TCRdb to in-frame sequences with V and J called. These copies leave out some clones; in studies compared against another copy, an unresolved V gene accounts for under half, and the cause of the remainder is not known. This sample gives about 180,000 clones in total; over 65% of them show up just once. The top ten constitute around 1.6% of the sample. The specimen was PBMCs. The receptors here all came from a man between 18 and 35 years old in good health and CMV-seronegative.

The V gene is TRBV11-2, the J gene TRBJ2-5, with D unresolved. Looked up from germline, CDR1 is SGHAT and CDR2 is FQNNGV. V shed 5 bases and J shed 1 base, with 8 bases lying between them. This CDR3 spans 13 amino acids. The CDR3 DNA is TGTGCCAGCAGCCCCGTCGGCCAAGAGACCCAGTACTTC. Its translation is CASSPVGQETQYF.

This chain joins TRBV13 and TRBJ2-5, with D maybe TRBD1 (7 bases). The J call could be wrong; TRBJ2-7 is a better fit for the DNA end. The CDR3 is made up of 15 amino acids. Germline CDR1 is PRHDT and CDR2 is FYEKMQ (reference sequence). In DNA form, the CDR3 reads TGTGCCAGCAGCTTAGGCGGGGGACAGACCTACGAGCAGTACTTC. Encoded protein: CASSLGGGQTYEQYF.

Comments on this clone: The junction departs from the called germline gene at one end, perhaps through a read error. In DNA, the CDR3 is TGTGCTAGCAGCCAGGGGGGCACCGGGGAGCTGTTTTTT. Protein: CASSQGGTGELFF. The genes are TRBV7-7 and TRBJ2-2; tentatively, D is TRBD1 (7 bases). Germline V gene sequence: CDR1 SSHAT, CDR2 FNYEAQ (reference sequence). The CDR3 is 13 residues long.

The chain carries TRBV6-1 and TRBJ2-1, with 7 bases fitting TRBD2. Trimming cost V 1 base and J 12 bases; bases outside gene matches: 3. The CDR3 spans 12 residues. Germline values: CDR1 MNHNS, CDR2 SASEGT. The CDR3 DNA follows: TGTGCCAGCAGTGAAGGTGGGAGGGTGCAGTTCTTC. Residues: CASSEGGRVQFF.

J is TRBJ1-6 and V is TRBV5-8; possibly TRBD1 for D (5 bases). The CDR3 runs 11 residues. Germline CDR1 is SGHTS and CDR2 is YDEGEE. DNA for the CDR3: TGTGCAATCAGGGTTAGGTCACCCCTCCACTTT. This encodes CAIRVRSPLHF.

This clone was seen more than once but under ten times. V and J are TRBV10-3 and TRBJ2-2; possible D gene TRBD2, 6 bases. This CDR3 comprises 18 residues. CDR1 and CDR2 (germline): ENHRY, SYGVKD. Trimming left V 0 bases short and J 2 bases short, with 16 bases between. CDR3 protein: CAISESRGAGNNTGELFF. The CDR3 region has the DNA TGTGCCATCAGTGAGTCGAGAGGTGCGGGGAATAACACCGGGGAGCTGTTTTTT.

The J gene is TRBJ2-1, the V gene TRBV9; 11 bases agree with TRBD2. There are 16 residues in the CDR3. V lost 0 bases, J lost 1 base, and 0 bases stayed unmatched. The germline V gene has CDR1 SGDLS and CDR2 YYNGEE. The CDR3 nucleotides read TGTGCCAGCAGCGTAGCTAGCGGGGGGTCCTACAATGAGCAGTTCTTC. The encoded protein is CASSVASGGSYNEQFF.

This chain links TRBV5-4 with TRBJ2-7, with 9 positions matching TRBD1. The germline V gene has CDR1 SGHNT and CDR2 YYREEE (reference sequence). This CDR3 region has 16 residues. After removal of 0 bases from V and 6 bases from J, the junction contained 10 bases not matched to a gene. The CDR3: CASSLGQNRGLGEQYF. CDR3 nucleotides: TGTGCCAGCAGCTTGGGGCAGAACAGGGGGCTCGGCGAGCAGTACTTC.

The chain carries TRBV6-5 and TRBJ1-3, with D uncertain. The CDR3 spans 15 residues. V was pared by 2 bases and J by 4 bases, with 12 bases between. From germline, CDR1 is MNHEY and CDR2 SVGAGI. The CDR3 sequence: CASSYEREEGNTIYF. In DNA, the CDR3 is TGTGCCAGCAGTTACGAGAGAGAAGAAGGAAACACCATATATTTT.

This chain connects TRBV4-2 to TRBJ1-1; D unresolved. CDR1 is LGHNA, CDR2 YNFKEQ, per germline. The CDR3 runs 14 residues. Trimming took off 0 bases at V and 0 bases at J, with 5 bases between the two ends. This CDR3 is CASSQDSLNTEAFF. Here the CDR3 DNA reads TGTGCCAGCAGCCAAGACTCTCTGAACACTGAAGCTTTCTTT.

The chain carries TRBV5-1 and TRBJ2-7; 7 positions agree with TRBD1. The germline V gene encodes CDR1 SGHRS and CDR2 YFSETQ. The length of the CDR3 is 15 residues. V shed 4 bases, J shed 0 bases, and the junction held 7 bases outside the gene matches. The CDR3 sequence is CASSPLGTASYEQYF. CDR3 bases: TGCGCCAGCAGCCCACTGGGGACAGCCTCCTACGAGCAGTACTTC.

The chain recombines TRBV18 with TRBJ2-1, with 9 bases aligning to TRBD1. This CDR3 spans 16 amino acids. J gave up 6 bases and V 2 bases, and 8 bases lay outside the gene matches. In germline, CDR1 is KGHSH, CDR2 LQKENI. The CDR3: CASSPVTGGRGNEQFF. CDR3 nucleotides: TGTGCCAGCTCACCAGTGACAGGGGGTCGTGGCAATGAGCAGTTCTTC.

The rearrangement links TRBV9 to TRBJ2-6, with TRBD1 identical over 10 bases. This CDR3 contains 17 residues. Trimming took 4 bases from V and 3 from J; bases not matched to a gene: 7. Germline CDR1 and CDR2: SGDLS and YYNGEE. The CDR3 loop reads CASSPRTGGLGANVLTF. In DNA form, the CDR3 reads TGTGCCAGCAGCCCCCGGACAGGGGGGCTTGGGGCCAACGTCCTGACTTTC.

The chain recombines TRBV11-2 with TRBJ2-1, with D perhaps matching TRBD2 (5 bases). V lost 5 bases to trimming and J lost 2 bases, with 16 bases between them. There are 16 residues in the CDR3. Germline V CDR1 and CDR2: SGHAT, FQNNGV. The CDR3 DNA reads TGTGCCAGCAGCGTAGCCGTAGCGAGGGCCTACAATGAGCAGTTCTTC. Residues: CASSVAVARAYNEQFF.

The chain is built from TRBV4-1 and TRBJ2-7; 14 bases map to TRBD2. V shed 5 bases and J 5 bases; nucleotides not matched to a gene: 8. This CDR3 has 16 residues. The V gene's germline CDR1 is MGHRA and CDR2 YSYEKL. In DNA, the CDR3 is TGCGCCAGCAGCAACAGACTAGCGGGAGGGCTCGACGAGCAGTACTTC. As protein: CASSNRLAGGLDEQYF.

The chain has TRBV28 and TRBJ2-7, with a weak D call TRBD1 (6 bases). Trimming removed 3 bases at V and 5 bases at J, with 14 bases between. Germline CDR1 reads MDHEN; CDR2 reads SYDVKM. There are 14 residues in the CDR3. The CDR3 here is CASSFGTSKNEQYF. For the CDR3, the DNA is TGTGCCAGCAGTTTCGGGACATCAAAGAACGAGCAGTACTTC.

The rearrangement uses TRBV5-4 and TRBJ2-5, with 14 bases fitting TRBD2. Per the germline V gene, CDR1 is SGHNT and CDR2 is YYREEE (reference sequence). J lost 5 bases, V lost 4 bases, and 7 bases had no gene match. The CDR3 sequence is 16 residues long. In nucleotides, the CDR3 is TGTGCCAGCAGCCCCCCAGGACTAGCGGGAGGTGAGACCCAGTACTTC. It translates to CASSPPGLAGGETQYF.

This chain uses TRBV6-5 with TRBJ1-3; 7 bases align to TRBD1. The CDR3 runs to 14 residues. V shed 5 bases, J shed 3 bases, and the junction held 4 bases outside the gene matches. CDR1 and CDR2 from the germline V gene are MNHEY and SVGAGI. CDR3 in amino acids: CASSNRGIGNTIYF. DNA for the CDR3: TGTGCCAGCAGTAACAGGGGAATTGGAAACACCATATATTTT.

This clone was counted a few times. The chain has TRBV9 and TRBJ2-2, with no clear D. This CDR3 has 15 residues. CDR1 is SGDLS, CDR2 YYNGEE, per germline. V was shortened by 4 bases and J by 0 bases, with 10 bases between the two germline ends. In DNA, the CDR3 is TGTGCCAGCAGCCCCCGTGCGGCGAACACCGGGGAGCTGTTTTTT. Encoded protein: CASSPRAANTGELFF.

The rearrangement joins TRBV7-6 to TRBJ2-7, with D unclear. The V and J ends lost 5 bases and 3 bases respectively, with 14 bases between them. The germline CDR1 and CDR2 sequences are SGHVS and FNYEAQ. The CDR3 has 14 residues. This chain's CDR3 is CASSQNPTDYEQYF. In DNA, the CDR3 is TGTGCCAGCAGCCAGAACCCGACTGACTACGAGCAGTACTTC.

V and J are TRBV10-3 and TRBJ1-6; 7 nucleotides align to TRBD1. The CDR3 has 13 residues. The J segment lost 7 bases and the V segment lost 6 bases, leaving 3 bases of the junction unmatched. Germline values: CDR1 ENHRY, CDR2 SYGVKD. CDR3 region: CAISGTVNSPLHF. The CDR3, as DNA: TGTGCCATCAGCGGGACAGTCAATTCACCCCTCCACTTT.

The genes are TRBV7-2 and TRBJ1-2; 8 positions agree with TRBD1. The CDR3 totals 16 residues. Trimming at V came to 5 bases and at J to 7 bases, leaving 15 bases not matched to a gene. CDR1 SGHTA and CDR2 FQGNSA come from the germline V gene. Here the CDR3 DNA reads TGTGCCAGCAGCATTTCTCCGGGCAGGGGGCTAAGTGGCTACACCTTC. Protein product: CASSISPGRGLSGYTF.

The chain employs TRBV5-6 and TRBJ1-5; the D gene is possibly TRBD1 (5 bases). V was pared by 1 base and J by 8 bases, with 16 bases between. From germline, CDR1 is SGHDT and CDR2 YYEEEE. The CDR3 extends over 15 amino acids. CDR3 region: CASSLWGGRIEPQHF. Here the CDR3 DNA reads TGTGCCAGCAGCTTGTGGGGGGGTCGGATCGAGCCCCAGCATTTT.